This TCR beta chain was captured in a study of blood T cell repertoires in COVID-19. Study background: The United States, Italy and Spain supplied acute and convalescent COVID-19 samples. From T cells, B-cell-depleted T cells, or PBMCs came the material, which was cDNA or gDNA.

J was trimmed by 4 bases and V by 2 bases; bases with no gene match: 6. CDR1 is SGHTA and CDR2 is FQGTGA in the germline V gene. The length of the CDR3 is 16 residues. In the study's own analysis: The assay estimated nucleated cells by amplifying reference gene primers. Sequencing used immunoSEQ multiplex PCR; TCRdb keeps in-frame clones, though not all of them. V and J calls plus clone size are reproduced from that table; the DNA served to infer D and trimming. Found here are roughly 200,000 clones, about 85% of them singletons; the top ten hold about 4.9%. This chain joins TRBV7-3 and TRBJ2-2; 8 bases line up with TRBD2. The sample consisted of peripheral blood. The receptor was derived from a woman aged 80 or over with acute or convalescent COVID-19. The chain's CDR3 is CASSLEASGLTGELFF. CDR3 DNA sequence: TGTGCCAGCAGCTTAGAAGCTAGCGGGCTCACCGGGGAGCTGTTTTTT. The full variable domain, in which reference TRBV7-3 and TRBJ2-2 provide the parts outside the CDR3, is GAGVSQTPSNKVTEKGKYVELRCDPISGHTALYWYRQSLGQGPEFLIYFQGTGAADDSGLPNDRFFAVRPEGSVSTLKIQRTERGDSAVYLCASSLEASGLTGELFFGEGSRLTVL.